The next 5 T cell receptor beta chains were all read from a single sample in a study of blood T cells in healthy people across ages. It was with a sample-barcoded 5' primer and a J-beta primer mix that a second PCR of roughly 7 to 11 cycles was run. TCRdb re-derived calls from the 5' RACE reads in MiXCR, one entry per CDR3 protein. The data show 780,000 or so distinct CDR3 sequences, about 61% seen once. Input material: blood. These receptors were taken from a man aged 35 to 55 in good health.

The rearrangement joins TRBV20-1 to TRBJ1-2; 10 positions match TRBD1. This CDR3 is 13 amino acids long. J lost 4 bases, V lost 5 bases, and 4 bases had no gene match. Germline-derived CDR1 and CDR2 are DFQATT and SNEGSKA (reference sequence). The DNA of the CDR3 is TGCAGTGCTCCGGGACAGGGGATCTATGGCTACACCTTC. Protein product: CSAPGQGIYGYTF.

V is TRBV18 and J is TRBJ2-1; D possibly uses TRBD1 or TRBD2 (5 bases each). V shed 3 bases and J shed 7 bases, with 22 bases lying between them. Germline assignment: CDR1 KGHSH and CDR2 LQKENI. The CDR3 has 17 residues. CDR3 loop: CASSPFLPRVPGNEQFF. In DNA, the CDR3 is TGTGCCAGCTCACCGTTCCTTCCCAGGGTACCGGGAAATGAGCAGTTCTTC.

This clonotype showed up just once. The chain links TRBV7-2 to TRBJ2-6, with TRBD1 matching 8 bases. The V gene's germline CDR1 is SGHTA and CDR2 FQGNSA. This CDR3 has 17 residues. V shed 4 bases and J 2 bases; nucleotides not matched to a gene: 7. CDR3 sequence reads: CASSYWAGGAGANVLTF. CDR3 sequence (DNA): TGTGCCAGCAGCTATTGGGCAGGGGGCGCTGGGGCCAACGTCCTGACTTTC. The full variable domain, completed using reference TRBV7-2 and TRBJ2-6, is GAGVSQSPSNKVTEKGKDVELRCDPISGHTALYWYRQSLGQGLEFLIYFQGNSAPDKSGLPSDRFSAERTGGSVSTLTIQRTQQEDSAVYLCASSYWAGGAGANVLTFGAGSRLTVL.

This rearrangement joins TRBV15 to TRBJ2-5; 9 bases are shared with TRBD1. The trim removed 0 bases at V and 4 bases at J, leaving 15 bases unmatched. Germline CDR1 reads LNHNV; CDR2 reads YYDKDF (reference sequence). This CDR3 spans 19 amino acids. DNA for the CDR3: TGTGCCACCAGCAGAGAGCCAAGCAGGACAGGGGAGTTAGGAGAGACCCAGTACTTC. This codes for CATSREPSRTGELGETQYF. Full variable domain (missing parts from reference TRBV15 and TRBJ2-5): DAMVIQNPRYQVTQFGKPVTLSCSQTLNHNVMYWYQQKSSQAPKLLFHYYDKDFNNEADTPDNFQSRRPNTSFCFLDIRSPGLGDTAMYLCATSREPSRTGELGETQYFGPGTRLLVL.

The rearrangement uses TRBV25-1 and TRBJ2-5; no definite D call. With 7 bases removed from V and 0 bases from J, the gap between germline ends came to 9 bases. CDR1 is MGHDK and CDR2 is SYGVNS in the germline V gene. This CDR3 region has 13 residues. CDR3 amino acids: CASTETYQETQYF. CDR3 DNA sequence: TGTGCCAGCACCGAGACGTACCAAGAGACCCAGTACTTC.